This T cell receptor (beta chain) emerged from a study of sequential checkpoint blockade in melanoma (dated by TCRdb to the late 2010s). Looking at the study overall: Patients were randomized 1:1 to first-line nivolumab followed by ipilimumab (arm A) or ipilimumab followed by nivolumab (arm B). Maintenance nivolumab came after each of the two trial sequences. Results the study describes overall, beyond this receptor: Validation of the response-prediction model combining TCR metrics and mutation burden is needed in larger, independent patient cohorts.

This clone showed up just once. No cognate antigen has been identified for it. No quality values exist for individual bases; no much larger clone is one base distant. The germline V gene (reference sequence) sets CDR1 to LNHDA and CDR2 to SQIVND. From its cysteine to its phenylalanine, the CDR3 spans 15 amino acids. The entry retains the CDR3 DNA only, 45 bases that are in frame from base 1. For this chain, trimming is 3 bases at the V end and 7 bases at the J end, and the number of junction bases without a gene match is 6. The treatment or condition label for this specimen denotes: randomized to nivolumab then ipilimumab (arm A) or the reverse (arm B). Prior DNA-damaging chemotherapy had not been received by any trial patient. Live CD3+CD8+ cells negative for CD19 and CD56 were sorted from thawed PBMCs on a FACS Aria II flow cytometer. Samples were obtained from patients with melanoma enrolled in CheckMate 064, a randomized, open-label phase II trial of sequential checkpoint blockade. Leukapheresis was used to collect peripheral blood mononuclear cells, which were then purified with Ficoll-Paque and frozen in human serum with roughly 10% DMSO. Right after sorting, the blood CD3+CD8+ cells were verified to be >95% pure, and DNA extraction followed.

The immunoSEQ Assay was used to immunosequence TCRbeta CDR3 regions from genomic DNA. Before high-throughput sequencing, genomic DNA was amplified using bias-controlled multiplex PCR. Processing in the source paper ran as follows. To quantify the absolute abundance of each unique TCRbeta CDR3 region, the sequences were collapsed and filtered. Clonality, defined as 1 minus Pielou's evenness, was calculated using only productive rearrangements. A previously published method was used to identify clones whose frequencies were significantly greater in on-treatment samples than in baseline samples. What TCRdb holds here is the immuneACCESS table cut down to in-frame rearrangements. Part of the clones is not present; checked against another copy, under half of the missing clones reflect an unresolved V gene, and the others are unexplained. V, J and clone size are those of that table, while D and trimming were read from the DNA. For this sample the table gives some 26,000 clones, of which roughly 73% were detected only once. 22% of the sample rests with the top ten.

The sequence was collected from a human donor with melanoma. The sequenced sample was CD8+ T cells sorted from blood (inferred from file names), obtained from a patient given nivolumab and ipilimumab in sequence. The chain is made from TRBV19 and TRBJ2-1, with 10 bases matching TRBD2. Here the CDR3 is given as CASSILAGAGNEQFF. DNA sequence: TGTGCCAGTAGTATCCTAGCGGGAGCTGGGAATGAGCAGTTCTTC.